The 5 T cell receptor beta chains below were found in one sample sequenced in a study of T cells in Graves' hyperthyroidism and ophthalmopathy. TCR beta CDR3 regions were amplified from RNA transcripts. HTBI primers were employed in a first-round RT-PCR of the TCR CDR3. TCRdb reanalysed the multiplex PCR reads using MiXCR and keeps one entry per CDR3 protein. The data contain approximately 260,000 distinct CDR3 sequences, over 12% of them singletons. The specimen was blood. These TCRs come from a woman aged 45-65 years with Graves' hyperthyroidism that later progressed to Graves' ophthalmopathy.

This clonotype appeared many times. The rearrangement joins TRBV10-3 to TRBJ2-4; D may be TRBD2 (6 bases). Trimming removed 3 bases from V and 0 bases from J, with 6 bases in between. The CDR3 spans 14 residues. CDR1 ENHRY and CDR2 SYGVKD come from the germline V gene. The DNA for the CDR3 is TGTGCCATCAGTGAAGCGGGAGCCAAAAACATTCAGTACTTC. Protein: CAISEAGAKNIQYF.

The table lists this clonotype with many counts. The chain carries TRBV6-2 or TRBV6-3 and TRBJ1-2; 9 nucleotides line up with TRBD1. The CDR3 has 14 residues. Germline CDR1 MNHEY, CDR2 SVGEGT. Trimming took 5 bases from V and 2 from J; bases not matched to a gene: 3. CDR3 coding DNA: TGTGCCAGCAGTCGGGACAGGGAGAACTATGGCTACACCTTC. This encodes CASSRDRENYGYTF.

A few counts support this clonotype. The J gene is TRBJ2-1, the V gene TRBV5-8; TRBD2 agrees at 7 bases. Germline assignment: CDR1 SGHTS and CDR2 YDEGEE. The CDR3 loop spans 15 amino acids. J was trimmed by 5 bases and V by 4 bases; bases with no gene match: 9. The CDR3, as DNA: TGTGCCAGCAGCCTCCTTGGGGAGGGCCACAATGAGCAGTTCTTC. Translated, it gives CASSLLGEGHNEQFF.

The chain is built from TRBV5-1 and TRBJ2-7; 7 nucleotides align to TRBD1. The ends lost 5 bases at V and 0 bases at J; junction bases unmatched: 17. Germline loops: CDR1 SGHRS, CDR2 YFSETQ. This CDR3 spans 18 amino acids. CDR3 loop: CASRSGGFLLSSSYEQYF. CDR3 DNA: TGCGCCAGCAGATCAGGGGGTTTCCTATTATCGAGCTCCTACGAGCAGTACTTC.

This clonotype was seen many times. This rearrangement joins TRBV30 to TRBJ1-4; D remains unclear. The CDR3 has 12 amino acids. Germline V gene lookup returns CDR1 GTSNPN and CDR2 SVGIG (reference sequence). Trimming pared 0 bases from V and 8 bases from J, leaving 7 bases between. CDR3 nucleotide sequence: TGTGCCTGGAGTGTACCGGCCGAAAAACTGTTTTTT. Encoded protein: CAWSVPAEKLFF. The whole variable domain, filled in from reference TRBV30 and TRBJ1-4, reads SQTIHQWPATLVQPVGSPLSLECTVEGTSNPNLYWYRQAAGRGLQLLFYSVGIGQISSEVPQNLSASRPQDRQFILSSKKLLLSDSGFYLCAWSVPAEKLFFGSGTQLSVL.